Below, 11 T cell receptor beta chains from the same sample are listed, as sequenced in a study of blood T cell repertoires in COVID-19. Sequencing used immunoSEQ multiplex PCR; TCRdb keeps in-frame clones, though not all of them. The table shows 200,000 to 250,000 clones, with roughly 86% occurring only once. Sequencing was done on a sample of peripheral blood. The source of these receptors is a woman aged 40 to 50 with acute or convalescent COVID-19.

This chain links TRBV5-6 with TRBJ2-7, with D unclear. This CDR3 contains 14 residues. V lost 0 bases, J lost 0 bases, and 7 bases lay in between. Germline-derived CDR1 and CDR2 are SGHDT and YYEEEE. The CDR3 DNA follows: TGTGCCAGCAGCTTGGTAGTAAGCTCCTACGAGCAGTACTTC. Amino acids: CASSLVVSSYEQYF.

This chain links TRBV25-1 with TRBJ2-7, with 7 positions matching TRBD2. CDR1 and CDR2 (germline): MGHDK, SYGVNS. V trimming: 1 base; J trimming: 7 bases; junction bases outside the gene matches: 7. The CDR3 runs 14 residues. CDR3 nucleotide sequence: TGTGCCAGCAGTGAATCCGGGAGGAGGGTTGAGCAGTACTTC. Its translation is CASSESGRRVEQYF.

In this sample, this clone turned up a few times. The CDR3 DNA follows: TGTGCCTGGCATCCCTTAGGGGGAACTAATGAAAAACTGTTTTTT. It translates to CAWHPLGGTNEKLFF. The V gene is TRBV30, the J gene TRBJ1-4; D possibly corresponds to TRBD1 (6 bases). Trimming removed 5 bases from V and 1 base from J, with 14 bases in between. Germline V gives CDR1 GTSNPN, CDR2 SVGIG (reference sequence). This CDR3 is built from 15 residues.

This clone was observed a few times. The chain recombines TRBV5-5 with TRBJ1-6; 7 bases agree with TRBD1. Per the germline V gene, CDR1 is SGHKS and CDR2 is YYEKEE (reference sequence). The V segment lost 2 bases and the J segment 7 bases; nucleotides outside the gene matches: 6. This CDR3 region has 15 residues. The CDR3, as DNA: TGTGCCAGCAGCTTTCAGGGGACAGAGAATTCACCCCTCCACTTT. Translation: CASSFQGTENSPLHF. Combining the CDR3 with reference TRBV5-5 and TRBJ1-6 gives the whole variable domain DAGVTQSPTHLIKTRGQQVTLRCSPISGHKSVSWYQQVLGQGPQFIFQYYEKEERGRGNFPDRFSARQFPNYSSELNVNALLLGDSALYLCASSFQGTENSPLHFGNGTRLTVT.

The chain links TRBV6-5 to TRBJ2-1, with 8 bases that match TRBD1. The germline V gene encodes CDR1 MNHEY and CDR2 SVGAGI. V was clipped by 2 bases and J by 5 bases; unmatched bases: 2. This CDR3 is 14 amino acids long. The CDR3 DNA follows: TGTGCCAGCAGTTACCCGGACAGGGACAATGAGCAGTTCTTC. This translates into CASSYPDRDNEQFF.

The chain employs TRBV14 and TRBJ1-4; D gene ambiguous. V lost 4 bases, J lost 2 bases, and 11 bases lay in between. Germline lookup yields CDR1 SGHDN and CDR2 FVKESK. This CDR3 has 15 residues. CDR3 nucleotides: TGTGCCAGCAGCCTGTACGGCGGGACTAATGAAAAACTGTTTTTT. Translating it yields CASSLYGGTNEKLFF.

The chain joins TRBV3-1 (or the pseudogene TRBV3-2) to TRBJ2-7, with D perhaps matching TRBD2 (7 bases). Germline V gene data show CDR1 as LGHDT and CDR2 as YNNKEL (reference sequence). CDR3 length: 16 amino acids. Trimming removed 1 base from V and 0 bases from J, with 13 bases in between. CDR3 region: CASSQVGGVTSYEQYF. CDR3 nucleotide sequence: TGTGCCAGCAGCCAAGTAGGGGGGGTAACCTCCTACGAGCAGTACTTC.

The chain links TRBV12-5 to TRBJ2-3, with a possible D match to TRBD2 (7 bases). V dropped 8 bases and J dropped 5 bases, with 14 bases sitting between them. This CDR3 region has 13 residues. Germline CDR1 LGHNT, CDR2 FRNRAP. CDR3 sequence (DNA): TGTGCTAGTCGGGGGGCTTCACAAGATACGCAGTATTTT. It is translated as CASRGASQDTQYF. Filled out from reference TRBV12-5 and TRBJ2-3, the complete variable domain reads DARVTQTPRHKVTEMGQEVTMRCQPILGHNTVFWYRQTMMQGLELLAYFRNRAPLDDSGMPKDRFSAEMPDATLATLKIQPSEPRDSAVYFCASRGASQDTQYFGPGTRLTVL.

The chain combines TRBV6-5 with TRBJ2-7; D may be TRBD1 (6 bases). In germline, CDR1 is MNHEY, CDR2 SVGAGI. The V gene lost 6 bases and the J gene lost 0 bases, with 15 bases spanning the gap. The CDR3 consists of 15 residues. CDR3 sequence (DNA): TGTGCCAGCAGACCCCAGACAGGTAGCTCCTACGAGCAGTACTTC. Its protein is CASRPQTGSSYEQYF.

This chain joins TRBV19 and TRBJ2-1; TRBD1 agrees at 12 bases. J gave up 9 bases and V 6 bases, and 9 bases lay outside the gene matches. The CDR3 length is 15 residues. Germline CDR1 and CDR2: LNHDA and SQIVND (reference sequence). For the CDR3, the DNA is TGTGCCAGTAGAATAACCGGGACAGGGGGCTTTGAGCAGTTCTTC. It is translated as CASRITGTGGFEQFF.

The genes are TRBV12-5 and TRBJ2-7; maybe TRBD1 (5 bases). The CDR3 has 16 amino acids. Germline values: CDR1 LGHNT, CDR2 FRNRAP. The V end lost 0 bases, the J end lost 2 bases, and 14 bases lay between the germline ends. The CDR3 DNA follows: TGTGCTAGTGGTTTGGTATTGGGGCAGGGTCCCTACGAGCAGTACTTC. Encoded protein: CASGLVLGQGPYEQYF. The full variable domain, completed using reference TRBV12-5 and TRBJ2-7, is DARVTQTPRHKVTEMGQEVTMRCQPILGHNTVFWYRQTMMQGLELLAYFRNRAPLDDSGMPKDRFSAEMPDATLATLKIQPSEPRDSAVYFCASGLVLGQGPYEQYFGPGTRLTVT.